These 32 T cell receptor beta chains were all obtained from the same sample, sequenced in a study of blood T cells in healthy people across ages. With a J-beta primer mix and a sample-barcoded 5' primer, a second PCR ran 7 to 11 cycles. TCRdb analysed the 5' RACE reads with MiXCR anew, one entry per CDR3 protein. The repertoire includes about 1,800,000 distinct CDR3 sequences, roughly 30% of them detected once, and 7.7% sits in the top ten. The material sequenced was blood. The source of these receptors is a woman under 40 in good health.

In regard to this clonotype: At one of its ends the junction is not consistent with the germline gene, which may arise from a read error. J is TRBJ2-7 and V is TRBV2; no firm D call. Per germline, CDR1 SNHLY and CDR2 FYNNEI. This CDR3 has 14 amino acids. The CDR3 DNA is TGTACCAGCAGTGATGGCACCCTCTCCTACGAGCAGTACTTC. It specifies CTSSDGTLSYEQYF.

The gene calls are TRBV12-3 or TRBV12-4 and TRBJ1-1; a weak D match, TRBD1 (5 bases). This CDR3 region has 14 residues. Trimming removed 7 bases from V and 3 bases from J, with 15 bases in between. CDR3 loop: CASIPWGWYTEAFF. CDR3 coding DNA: TGTGCCAGCATTCCATGGGGGTGGTACACTGAAGCTTTCTTT.

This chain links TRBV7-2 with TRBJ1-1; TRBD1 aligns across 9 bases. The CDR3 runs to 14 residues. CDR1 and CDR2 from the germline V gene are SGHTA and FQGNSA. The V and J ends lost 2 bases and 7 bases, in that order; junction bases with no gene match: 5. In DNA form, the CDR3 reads TGTGCCAGCAGCTTACACCGGACAGGGGTTGAAGCTTTCTTT. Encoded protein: CASSLHRTGVEAFF.

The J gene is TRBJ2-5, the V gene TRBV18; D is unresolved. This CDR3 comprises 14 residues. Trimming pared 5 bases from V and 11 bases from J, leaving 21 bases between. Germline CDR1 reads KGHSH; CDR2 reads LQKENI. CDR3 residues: CASSSVASNDEQYF. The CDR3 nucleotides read TGTGCCAGCTCAAGCGTGGCCTCTAATGATGAGCAGTACTTC.

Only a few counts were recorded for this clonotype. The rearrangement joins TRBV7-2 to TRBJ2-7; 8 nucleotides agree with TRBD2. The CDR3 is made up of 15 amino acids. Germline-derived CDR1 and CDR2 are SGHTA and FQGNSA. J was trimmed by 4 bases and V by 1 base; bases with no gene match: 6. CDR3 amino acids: CASSLDGGGLYEQYF. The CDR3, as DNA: TGTGCCAGCAGCTTAGACGGGGGGGGACTTTACGAGCAGTACTTC.

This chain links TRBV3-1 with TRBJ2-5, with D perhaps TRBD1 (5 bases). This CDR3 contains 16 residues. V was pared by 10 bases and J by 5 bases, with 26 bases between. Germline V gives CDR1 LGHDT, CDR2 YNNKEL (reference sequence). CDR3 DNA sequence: TGTGCCACCTCGAACACAGACAGTCGCGAGGAGGAGACCCAGTACTTC. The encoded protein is CATSNTDSREEETQYF.

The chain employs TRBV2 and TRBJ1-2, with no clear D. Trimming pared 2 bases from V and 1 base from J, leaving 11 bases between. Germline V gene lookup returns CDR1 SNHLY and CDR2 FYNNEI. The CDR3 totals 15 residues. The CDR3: CASSEPRAGNYGYTF. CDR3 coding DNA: TGTGCCAGCAGTGAACCCCGGGCGGGTAACTATGGCTACACCTTC. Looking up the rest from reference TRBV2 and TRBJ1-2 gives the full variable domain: EPEVTQTPSHQVTQMGQEVILRCVPISNHLYFYWYRQILGQKVEFLVSFYNNEISEKSEIFDDQFSVERPDGSNFTLKIRSTKLEDSAMYFCASSEPRAGNYGYTFGSGTRLTVV.

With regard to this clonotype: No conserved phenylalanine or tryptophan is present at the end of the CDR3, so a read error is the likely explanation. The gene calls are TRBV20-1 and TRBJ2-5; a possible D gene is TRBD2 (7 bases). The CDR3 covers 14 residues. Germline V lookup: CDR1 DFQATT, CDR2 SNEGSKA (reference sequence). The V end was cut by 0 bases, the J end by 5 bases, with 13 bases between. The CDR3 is CSAREAGARETQYC. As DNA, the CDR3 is TGCAGTGCTAGAGAGGCGGGGGCTCGGGAGACCCAGTACTGC.

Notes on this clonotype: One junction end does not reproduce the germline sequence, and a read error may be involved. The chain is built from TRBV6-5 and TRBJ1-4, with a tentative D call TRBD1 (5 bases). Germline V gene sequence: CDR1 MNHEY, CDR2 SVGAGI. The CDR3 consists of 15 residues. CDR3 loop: CASTYGAGANGKQFF. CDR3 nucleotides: TGTGCCAGCACCTACGGGGCCGGGGCTAACGGAAAACAGTTTTTT.

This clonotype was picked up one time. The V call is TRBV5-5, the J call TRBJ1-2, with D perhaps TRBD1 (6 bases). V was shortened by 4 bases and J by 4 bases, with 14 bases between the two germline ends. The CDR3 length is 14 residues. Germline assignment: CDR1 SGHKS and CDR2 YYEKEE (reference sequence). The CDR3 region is CASSRQVSGYGYTF. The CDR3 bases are TGTGCCAGCAGCAGACAGGTCAGCGGCTATGGCTACACCTTC.

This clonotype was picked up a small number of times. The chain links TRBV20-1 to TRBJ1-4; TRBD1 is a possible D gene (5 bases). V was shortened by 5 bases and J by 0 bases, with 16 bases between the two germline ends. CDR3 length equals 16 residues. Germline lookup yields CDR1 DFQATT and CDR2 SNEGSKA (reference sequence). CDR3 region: CSAGAGPISTNEKLFF. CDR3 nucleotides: TGCAGTGCTGGGGCAGGGCCCATTTCAACTAATGAAAAACTGTTTTTT.

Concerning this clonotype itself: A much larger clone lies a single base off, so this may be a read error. The CDR3 DNA is TGTGCCAGCAGCCCCCCCGGGACTAGCGTATCCAATGAGCTGTTCTTC. Encoded protein: CASSPPGTSVSNELFF. V usage is TRBV9 and J usage is TRBJ2-1; 10 nucleotides align to TRBD2. The CDR3 length is 16 residues. Germline V gene lookup returns CDR1 SGDLS and CDR2 YYNGEE. The full variable domain, with the rest looked up from reference TRBV9 and TRBJ2-1, is DSGVTQTPKHLITATGQRVTLRCSPRSGDLSVYWYQQSLDQGLQFLIQYYNGEERAKGNILERFSAQQFPDLHSELNLSSLELGDSALYFCASSPPGTSVSNELFFGPGTRLTVL.

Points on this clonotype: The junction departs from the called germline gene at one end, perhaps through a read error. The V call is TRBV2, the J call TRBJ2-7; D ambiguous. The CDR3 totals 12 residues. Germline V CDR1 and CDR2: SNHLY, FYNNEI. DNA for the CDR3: TGTGCCAGCACGGCGGAATCCTGCGAGCAGTACTTC. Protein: CASTAESCEQYF. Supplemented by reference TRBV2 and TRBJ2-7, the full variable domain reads EPEVTQTPSHQVTQMGQEVILRCVPISNHLYFYWYRQILGQKVEFLVSFYNNEISEKSEIFDDQFSVERPDGSNFTLKIRSTKLEDSAMYFCASTAESCEQYFGPGTRLTVT.

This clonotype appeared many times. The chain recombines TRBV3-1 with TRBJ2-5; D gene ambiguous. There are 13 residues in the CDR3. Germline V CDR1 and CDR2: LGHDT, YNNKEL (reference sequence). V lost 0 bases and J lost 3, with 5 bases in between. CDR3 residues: CASSQDRKETQYF. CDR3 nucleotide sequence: TGTGCCAGCAGCCAAGATCGGAAAGAGACCCAGTACTTC.

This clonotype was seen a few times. For the CDR3, the DNA is TGTGCCAGCAGCTCTACACGAGAAGCTTTCTTT. Translating it yields CASSSTREAFF. The chain employs TRBV5-5 and TRBJ1-1; D not resolved. Trimming stripped 3 bases from V and 8 bases from J, with 8 bases between. CDR1 is SGHKS, CDR2 YYEKEE, per germline (reference sequence). CDR3 length equals 11 residues.

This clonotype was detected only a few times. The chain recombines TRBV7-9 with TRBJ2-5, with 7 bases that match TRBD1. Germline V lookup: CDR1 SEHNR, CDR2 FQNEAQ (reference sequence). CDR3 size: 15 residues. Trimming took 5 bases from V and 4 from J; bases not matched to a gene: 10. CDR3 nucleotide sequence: TGTGCCAGCAGCATACTAAAAGGGGGCAGAGAGACCCAGTACTTC. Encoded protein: CASSILKGGRETQYF.

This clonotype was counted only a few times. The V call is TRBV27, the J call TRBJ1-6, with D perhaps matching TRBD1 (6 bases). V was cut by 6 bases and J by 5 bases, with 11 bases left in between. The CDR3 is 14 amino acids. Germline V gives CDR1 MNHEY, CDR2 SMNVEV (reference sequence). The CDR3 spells CASRGQGNNSPLHF. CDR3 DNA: TGTGCCAGCAGAGGGCAGGGGAATAATTCACCCCTCCACTTT.

The CDR3 DNA reads TGTGCCAGCAGCTGGACGGATTCCTACAATGAGCAGTACTTC. Translated: CASSWTDSYNEQYF. This chain joins TRBV5-5 and TRBJ2-7; unclear D gene. The CDR3 is 14 amino acids. Germline CDR1 SGHKS, CDR2 YYEKEE (reference sequence). The V end lost 3 bases, the J end lost 7 bases, and 17 bases lay between the germline ends.

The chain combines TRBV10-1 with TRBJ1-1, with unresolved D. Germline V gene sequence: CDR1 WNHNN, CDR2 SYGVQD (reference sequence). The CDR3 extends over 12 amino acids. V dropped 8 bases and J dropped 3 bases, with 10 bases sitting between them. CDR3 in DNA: TGCGCCAGCTTTAGAGACTACACTGAAGCTTTCTTT. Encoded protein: CASFRDYTEAFF.

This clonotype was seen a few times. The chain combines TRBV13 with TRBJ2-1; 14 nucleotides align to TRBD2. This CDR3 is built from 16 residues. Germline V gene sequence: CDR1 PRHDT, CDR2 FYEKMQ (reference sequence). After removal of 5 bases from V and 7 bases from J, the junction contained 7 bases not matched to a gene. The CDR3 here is CASSPEGTSGRNEQFF. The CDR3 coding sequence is TGTGCCAGCAGCCCCGAGGGGACTAGCGGGAGAAATGAGCAGTTCTTC.

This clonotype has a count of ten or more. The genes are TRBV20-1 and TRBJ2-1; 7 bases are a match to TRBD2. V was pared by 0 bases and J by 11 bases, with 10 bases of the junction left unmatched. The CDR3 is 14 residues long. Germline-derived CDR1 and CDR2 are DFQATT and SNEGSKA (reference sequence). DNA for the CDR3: TGCAGTGCTAGAGAGGCGGGAGCCGCTGAAAAGCAGTTCTTC. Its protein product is CSAREAGAAEKQFF.

In DNA, the CDR3 is TGCAGTGCTAGAGATGCCGGGACAGGAAACATTCAGTACTTC. Translation: CSARDAGTGNIQYF. The chain recombines TRBV20-1 with TRBJ2-4, with 8 bases aligning to TRBD1. V was clipped by 0 bases and J by 6 bases; unmatched bases: 4. Germline CDR1 is DFQATT and CDR2 is SNEGSKA (reference sequence). The CDR3 has 14 amino acids.

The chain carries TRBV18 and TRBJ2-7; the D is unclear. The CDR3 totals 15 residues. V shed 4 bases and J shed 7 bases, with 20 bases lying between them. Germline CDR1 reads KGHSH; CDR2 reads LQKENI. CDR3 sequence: CASSLRESPIREQYF. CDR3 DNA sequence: TGTGCCAGCTCACTCCGAGAGTCTCCCATCCGGGAGCAGTACTTC. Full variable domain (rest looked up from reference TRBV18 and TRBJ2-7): NAGVMQNPRHLVRRRGQEARLRCSPMKGHSHVYWYRQLPEEGLKFMVYLQKENIIDESGMPKERFSAEFPKEGPSILRIQQVVRGDSAAYFCASSLRESPIREQYFGPGTRLTVT.

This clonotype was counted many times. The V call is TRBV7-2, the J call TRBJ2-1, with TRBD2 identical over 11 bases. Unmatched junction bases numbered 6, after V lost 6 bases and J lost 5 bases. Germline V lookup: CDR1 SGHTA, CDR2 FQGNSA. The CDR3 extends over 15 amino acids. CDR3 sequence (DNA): TGTGCCAGCAGTTTCCTAGCGGGAGGTAACAATGAGCAGTTCTTC. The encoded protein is CASSFLAGGNNEQFF.

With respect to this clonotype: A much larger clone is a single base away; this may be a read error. The CDR3 coding sequence is TGTGCCTGCAGCAACAGGGGGCCTGGGGCCAACGTCCTGACTTTC. Translation gives CACSNRGPGANVLTF. The chain links TRBV21-1 to TRBJ2-6; TRBD1, the table's D call, was not compared with the DNA. TRBV21-1 is reported as a pseudogene. This CDR3 comprises 15 residues.

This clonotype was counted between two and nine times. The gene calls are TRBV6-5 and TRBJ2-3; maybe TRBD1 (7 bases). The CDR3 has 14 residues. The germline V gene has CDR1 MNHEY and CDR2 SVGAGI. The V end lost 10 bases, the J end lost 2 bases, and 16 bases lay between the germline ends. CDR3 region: CATGRQGLTDTQYF. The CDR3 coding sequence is TGTGCCACCGGGAGACAGGGACTCACAGATACGCAGTATTTT.

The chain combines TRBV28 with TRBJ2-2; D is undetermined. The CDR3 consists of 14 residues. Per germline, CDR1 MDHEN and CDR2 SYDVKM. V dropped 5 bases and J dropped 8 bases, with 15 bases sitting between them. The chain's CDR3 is CASSQTVEAGELFF. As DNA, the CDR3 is TGTGCCAGCAGTCAAACCGTAGAAGCGGGGGAGCTGTTTTTT.

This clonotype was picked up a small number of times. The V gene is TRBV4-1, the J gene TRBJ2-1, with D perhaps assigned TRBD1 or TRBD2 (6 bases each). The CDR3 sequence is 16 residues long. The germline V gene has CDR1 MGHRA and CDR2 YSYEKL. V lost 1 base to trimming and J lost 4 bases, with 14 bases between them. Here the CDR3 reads CASSQGGRERYNEQFF. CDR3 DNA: TGCGCCAGCAGCCAAGGGGGGCGGGAAAGGTACAATGAGCAGTTCTTC.

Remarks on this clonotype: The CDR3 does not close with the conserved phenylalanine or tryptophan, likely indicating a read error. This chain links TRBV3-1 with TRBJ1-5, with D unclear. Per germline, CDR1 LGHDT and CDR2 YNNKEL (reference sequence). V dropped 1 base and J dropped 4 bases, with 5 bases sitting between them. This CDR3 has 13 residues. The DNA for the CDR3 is TGTGCCAGCAGCCAAGGCTGGAATCAGCCCCAGCATTGT. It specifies CASSQGWNQPQHC.

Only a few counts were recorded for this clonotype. CDR3 DNA sequence: TGTGCCAGCAACAAAAGGACAGGGGCTTCACCCCTCCACTTT. It is translated as CASNKRTGASPLHF. The chain joins TRBV5-5 to TRBJ1-6; the match to TRBD1 covers 9 bases. The junction had 7 bases not matched to a gene; V was cut back by 6 bases and J by 9 bases. Germline V lookup: CDR1 SGHKS, CDR2 YYEKEE (reference sequence). CDR3 length equals 14 residues.

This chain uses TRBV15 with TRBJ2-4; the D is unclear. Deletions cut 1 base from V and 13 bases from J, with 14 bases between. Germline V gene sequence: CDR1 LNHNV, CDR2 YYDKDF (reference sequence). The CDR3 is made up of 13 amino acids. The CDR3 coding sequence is TGTGCCACCAGCAGAGGATGGCGGAATGAGCAGTACTTC. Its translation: CATSRGWRNEQYF.

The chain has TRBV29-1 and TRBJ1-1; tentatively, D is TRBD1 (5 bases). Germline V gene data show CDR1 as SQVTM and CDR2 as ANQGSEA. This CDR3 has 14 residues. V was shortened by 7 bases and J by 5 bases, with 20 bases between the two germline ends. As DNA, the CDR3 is TGCAGCGCCCACGGGGCAGGGCTGTGGACTGAAGCTTTCTTT. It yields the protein CSAHGAGLWTEAFF.